The next 23 T cell receptor beta chains were all read from a single sample in a study of blood T cell repertoires in COVID-19. The table came from immunoSEQ multiplex PCR; TCRdb's copy has only in-frame clones and leaves some out. The sample holds about 300,000 clones; 85% are singletons and the top ten take about 2.5%. The material sequenced was PBMCs or T cells enriched from blood (not recorded which). The origin of the receptors is a woman in her forties or fifties who had recovered from COVID-19.

The gene calls are TRBV10-3 and TRBJ1-2; D not resolved. CDR1 and CDR2 (germline): ENHRY, SYGVKD. This CDR3 is built from 13 residues. V was pared by 0 bases and J by 5 bases, with 7 bases between. The CDR3 is CAISESPLYGYTF. The DNA for the CDR3 is TGTGCCATCAGTGAGTCCCCCCTGTATGGCTACACCTTC.

The rearrangement joins TRBV7-9 to TRBJ2-5; 7 bases line up with TRBD1. The V segment lost 0 bases and the J segment 2 bases; nucleotides outside the gene matches: 0. This CDR3 spans 14 amino acids. Germline V gives CDR1 SEHNR, CDR2 FQNEAQ (reference sequence). The CDR3 protein is CASSLARGQETQYF. The CDR3 DNA sequence: TGTGCCAGCAGCTTAGCCAGGGGGCAAGAGACCCAGTACTTC.

The chain recombines TRBV5-1 with TRBJ2-7; 15 bases map to TRBD2. The ends lost 0 bases at V and 4 bases at J; junction bases unmatched: 5. In germline, CDR1 is SGHRS, CDR2 YFSETQ. The CDR3 spans 17 residues. CDR3 sequence: CASSLGGLAGGQYEQYF. DNA of the CDR3: TGCGCCAGCAGCTTGGGGGGACTAGCGGGAGGCCAATACGAGCAGTACTTC. The full variable domain, in which reference TRBV5-1 and TRBJ2-7 provide the parts outside the CDR3, is KAGVTQTPRYLIKTRGQQVTLSCSPISGHRSVSWYQQTPGQGLQFLFEYFSETQRNKGNFPGRFSGRQFSNSRSEMNVSTLELGDSALYLCASSLGGLAGGQYEQYFGPGTRLTVT.

The chain couples TRBV7-2 to TRBJ1-5, with a tentative D call TRBD1 (6 bases). There are 14 residues in the CDR3. Trimming pared 5 bases from V and 5 bases from J, leaving 13 bases between. The germline gives CDR1 SGHTA, CDR2 FQGNSA. The CDR3 region is CASSPPGGHQPQHF. In DNA form, the CDR3 reads TGTGCCAGCAGCCCCCCGGGGGGGCATCAGCCCCAGCATTTT.

The CDR3 loop reads CASSTAGSTDTQYF. CDR3 in DNA: TGTGCCAGCAGCACAGCGGGTAGCACAGATACGCAGTATTTT. The chain links TRBV9 to TRBJ2-3; TRBD2 is a possible D gene (6 bases). V lost 4 bases, J lost 0 bases, and 9 bases lay in between. Per germline, CDR1 SGDLS and CDR2 YYNGEE. This CDR3 has 14 residues. The entire variable domain, with the rest obtained from reference TRBV9 and TRBJ2-3, is as follows: DSGVTQTPKHLITATGQRVTLRCSPRSGDLSVYWYQQSLDQGLQFLIQYYNGEERAKGNILERFSAQQFPDLHSELNLSSLELGDSALYFCASSTAGSTDTQYFGPGTRLTVL.

The chain couples TRBV10-2 to TRBJ1-2, with TRBD1 as a possible D gene (5 bases). The CDR3 is made up of 14 amino acids. From germline, CDR1 is WSHSY and CDR2 SAAADI. V was trimmed by 6 bases and J by 2 bases, leaving 13 bases between them. CDR3 amino acids: CASRSRGGNYGYTF. The CDR3 coding sequence is TGCGCCAGCAGATCAAGGGGAGGGAACTATGGCTACACCTTC.

The chain links TRBV6-5 to TRBJ2-6; possibly TRBD2 for D (6 bases). Germline V gives CDR1 MNHEY, CDR2 SVGAGI. There are 16 residues in the CDR3. V was shortened by 0 bases and J by 2 bases, with 8 bases between the two germline ends. Here the CDR3 DNA reads TGTGCCAGCAGTTACTCCTCGGGGGCTGGGGCCAACGTCCTGACTTTC. It encodes CASSYSSGAGANVLTF.

The chain is built from TRBV5-4 and TRBJ1-6; 8 bases fit TRBD1. The CDR3 loop spans 16 amino acids. The V segment lost 1 base and the J segment 10 bases; nucleotides outside the gene matches: 10. Germline V gives CDR1 SGHNT, CDR2 YYREEE (reference sequence). For the CDR3, the DNA is TGTGCCAGCAGCTTGCCCAGGGGGACAGGCGACTCACCCCTCCACTTT. Protein: CASSLPRGTGDSPLHF.

The chain uses TRBV4-1 and TRBJ1-3, with 7 bases aligning to TRBD1. The CDR3 totals 15 residues. Trimming took 6 bases from V and 2 from J; bases not matched to a gene: 7. Germline CDR1 MGHRA, CDR2 YSYEKL. This chain's CDR3 is CASSPGTAPGNTIYF. CDR3 nucleotides: TGCGCCAGCAGTCCCGGGACAGCTCCTGGAAACACCATATATTTT.

This clone was detected a few times. The chain couples TRBV6-5 to TRBJ1-2, with unresolved D. CDR3 length equals 15 residues. Per germline, CDR1 MNHEY and CDR2 SVGAGI. Trimming removed 0 bases at V and 7 bases at J, with 15 bases between. For the CDR3, the DNA is TGTGCCAGCAGTTACTCGAACCGGGGTAGGTCTGGCTACACCTTC. Translating it yields CASSYSNRGRSGYTF.

V and J are TRBV7-6 and TRBJ1-1; no clear D gene. Trimming shortened V by 0 bases and J by 4 bases, and 12 bases separated the two germline ends. The CDR3 is made up of 15 amino acids. Germline V gives CDR1 SGHVS, CDR2 FNYEAQ. The CDR3 loop reads CASSLARDHRTEAFF. For the CDR3, the DNA is TGTGCCAGCAGCTTAGCCCGGGATCACCGCACTGAAGCTTTCTTT.

The chain links TRBV28 to TRBJ1-4; D is uncertain. Deletions cut 11 bases from V and 3 bases from J, with 10 bases between. There are 12 residues in the CDR3. Looked up from germline, CDR1 is MDHEN and CDR2 is SYDVKM. CDR3 coding DNA: TGTGCCCACCGAGCGCCTAATGAAAAACTGTTTTTT. It codes for CAHRAPNEKLFF.

The J gene is TRBJ2-7, the V gene TRBV2, with D unclear. Trimming took 7 bases from V and 0 from J, leaving 7 bases between them. CDR3 length: 12 residues. CDR1 and CDR2 (germline): SNHLY, FYNNEI. The CDR3 DNA reads as TGTGCCAGCAAGGAGAGCTCCTACGAGCAGTACTTC. Translation: CASKESSYEQYF.

The chain uses TRBV19 and TRBJ2-7; 9 bases are a match to TRBD2. Germline CDR1 is LNHDA and CDR2 is SQIVND (reference sequence). V gave up 5 bases and J gave up 3 bases; unmatched junction bases: 2. CDR3 length: 13 amino acids. CDR3 DNA sequence: TGTGCCAGTAGTGCGGGGGGGCGCTACGAGCAGTACTTC. Translated, it gives CASSAGGRYEQYF.

This rearrangement joins TRBV29-1 to TRBJ2-3, with 7 bases fitting TRBD1. Unmatched junction bases numbered 7, after V lost 4 bases and J lost 0 bases. Germline values: CDR1 SQVTM, CDR2 ANQGSEA. The CDR3 sequence is 15 residues long. CDR3 sequence (DNA): TGCAGCGTTGGTCGGGACAGTATTAGCACAGATACGCAGTATTTT. It yields the protein CSVGRDSISTDTQYF.

V and J are TRBV27 and TRBJ1-1; tentative D call: TRBD1 (6 bases). In germline, CDR1 is MNHEY, CDR2 SMNVEV (reference sequence). V lost 1 base, J lost 0 bases, and 15 bases lay in between. The length of the CDR3 is 17 residues. The CDR3 is CASSLLSGQGMNTEAFF. The CDR3 bases are TGTGCCAGCAGTTTATTATCGGGGCAGGGGATGAACACTGAAGCTTTCTTT.

As for this clone: The junction differs from germline at one of its ends, possibly a read error. This chain connects TRBV3-1 (or the pseudogene TRBV3-2) to TRBJ2-7; a possible D gene is TRBD2 (7 bases). The germline V gene encodes CDR1 LGHDT and CDR2 YNNKEL (reference sequence). The CDR3 extends over 13 amino acids. The CDR3 DNA reads TGTGTCAGCAGCCAAGGGGGGGTATACGAGCAGTACTTC. The encoded protein is CVSSQGGVYEQYF.

The chain recombines TRBV7-9 with TRBJ1-2, with D possibly TRBD1 on 6 matching bases. V dropped 1 base and J dropped 6 bases, with 12 bases sitting between them. This CDR3 comprises 14 residues. Germline-derived CDR1 and CDR2 are SEHNR and FQNEAQ (reference sequence). The CDR3 sequence is CASSLVGRGDGYTF. DNA of the CDR3: TGTGCCAGCAGCTTAGTGGGCAGGGGCGATGGCTACACCTTC.

This chain uses TRBV4-1 with TRBJ1-2; 9 bases match TRBD1. The germline CDR1 and CDR2 sequences are MGHRA and YSYEKL. The ends lost 5 bases at V and 4 bases at J; junction bases unmatched: 8. This CDR3 contains 15 residues. The CDR3 nucleotides are TGCGCCAGCAGCACCCGGGACAGGGTGGGCTATGGCTACACCTTC. Translation gives CASSTRDRVGYGYTF.

The rearrangement joins TRBV2 to TRBJ2-7; possibly TRBD1 for D (6 bases). Trimming removed 7 bases from V and 2 bases from J, with 12 bases in between. Germline CDR1 and CDR2: SNHLY and FYNNEI. The CDR3 is 13 amino acids. The chain's CDR3 is CASTGDGTYEQYF. In DNA form, the CDR3 reads TGTGCCAGCACAGGGGACGGAACCTACGAGCAGTACTTC. Together with reference TRBV2 and TRBJ2-7, the CDR3 gives the full variable domain: EPEVTQTPSHQVTQMGQEVILRCVPISNHLYFYWYRQILGQKVEFLVSFYNNEISEKSEIFDDQFSVERPDGSNFTLKIRSTKLEDSAMYFCASTGDGTYEQYFGPGTRLTVT.

The chain has TRBV30 and TRBJ1-6; D gene uncertain. Germline V gene sequence: CDR1 GTSNPN, CDR2 SVGIG (reference sequence). This CDR3 contains 14 residues. V was clipped by 3 bases and J by 7 bases, with 13 bases between them. The CDR3 DNA follows: TGTGCCTGGAGCATTTCTTCGGGAAATTCACCCCTCCACTTT. This gives the protein CAWSISSGNSPLHF.

This chain joins TRBV2 and TRBJ2-1; D is unresolved. The CDR3 has 10 residues. Germline-derived CDR1 and CDR2 are SNHLY and FYNNEI. V lost 6 bases and J 8 bases, leaving 5 bases between the germline ends. Written as DNA, the CDR3 is TGTGCCAGCAGGTTAGATGAGCAGTTCTTC. It specifies CASRLDEQFF. Based on the CDR3 plus reference TRBV2 and TRBJ2-1, the full variable domain is EPEVTQTPSHQVTQMGQEVILRCVPISNHLYFYWYRQILGQKVEFLVSFYNNEISEKSEIFDDQFSVERPDGSNFTLKIRSTKLEDSAMYFCASRLDEQFFGPGTRLTVL.

The V call is TRBV2, the J call TRBJ1-1; 7 nucleotides align to TRBD1. J gave up 5 bases and V 6 bases, and 9 bases lay outside the gene matches. Per the germline V gene, CDR1 is SNHLY and CDR2 is FYNNEI. The CDR3 spans 14 residues. In DNA form, the CDR3 reads TGTGCCAGCAGCTACCGACAGGGTCGAACTGAAGCTTTCTTT. This encodes CASSYRQGRTEAFF.